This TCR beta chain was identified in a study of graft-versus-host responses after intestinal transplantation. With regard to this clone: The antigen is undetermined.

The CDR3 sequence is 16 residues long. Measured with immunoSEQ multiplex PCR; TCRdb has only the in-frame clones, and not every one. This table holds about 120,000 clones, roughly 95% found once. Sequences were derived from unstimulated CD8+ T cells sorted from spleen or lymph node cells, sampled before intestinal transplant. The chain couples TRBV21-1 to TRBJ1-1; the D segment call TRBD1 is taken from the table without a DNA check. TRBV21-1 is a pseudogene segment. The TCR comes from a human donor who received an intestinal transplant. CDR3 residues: CASSKVCGTGVTEAFF. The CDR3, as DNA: TGTGCCAGCAGCAAAGTGTGCGGGACAGGGGTCACTGAAGCTTTCTTT.